This T cell receptor (beta chain) was recorded in a study of T cell repertoires in cytomegalovirus infection. Study-level information: Public TCR beta signatures indicated both CMV infection and matching HLA type. Whole-study results and caveats: CMV-specific HLA-C-restricted TCR beta clonotypes dominated the ex vivo response.

MiXCR, run by TCRdb on the reads, gives a single entry per CDR3 protein. This table has about 360,000 distinct CDR3 sequences, over 15% appearing once. CDR1 and CDR2 from the germline V gene are SGHAT and FQNNGV. V shed 4 bases and J shed 4 bases, with 16 bases lying between them. CDR3 size: 15 residues. This clonotype was detected only a few times. Antigen specificity is unknown. The clonotype originates from a human donor in good health (CMV status not recorded). Some clones in this sample may be carry-over from other donors' samples. The sample taken for sequencing was PBMCs. The V and J genes are TRBV11-2 and TRBJ2-5; D perhaps matches TRBD2 (6 bases). This chain's CDR3 is CASSSQAGQGETQYF. The CDR3 bases are TGTGCCAGCAGCTCCCAAGCGGGCCAGGGAGAGACCCAGTACTTC.